The 27 T cell receptor beta chains in this list originate from one sample, sequenced in a study of cytomegalovirus exposure and HLA in healthy donors. The PCR had 60 Vbeta and 13 Jbeta primers. TCRdb's copy holds only in-frame clones and misses some; the assay was immunoSEQ multiplex PCR. Altogether about 150,000 clones are present, 65% to 75% being singletons, with the ten largest covering approximately 3%. Sample: PBMCs. The receptors derive from a man aged 18-30 years in good health and CMV-seronegative.

The chain uses TRBV5-1 and TRBJ2-7; 11 nucleotides agree with TRBD1. V shed 2 bases, J shed 0 bases, and the junction held 1 base outside the gene matches. This CDR3 contains 15 residues. Germline V CDR1 and CDR2: SGHRS, YFSETQ. CDR3 nucleotides: TGCGCCAGCAGCTTAGGGACAGGGGGCTCCTACGAGCAGTACGTC. It codes for CASSLGTGGSYEQYV.

The CDR3 nucleotides are TGTGCCAGCAGTGAAGCTAGCGGTCACACAGATACGCAGTATTTT. Residues: CASSEASGHTDTQYF. The chain carries TRBV6-4 and TRBJ2-3; 7 bases align to TRBD2. The germline V gene has CDR1 MRHNA and CDR2 SNTAGT. There are 15 residues in the CDR3. The junction had 5 bases not matched to a gene; V was cut back by 3 bases and J by 2 bases.

This chain uses TRBV10-3 with TRBJ2-5; 9 nucleotides line up with TRBD2. This CDR3 comprises 15 residues. CDR1 ENHRY and CDR2 SYGVKD come from the germline V gene. The V gene end was trimmed by 8 bases and the J gene end by 5 bases; junction bases not matched to a gene: 12. CDR3 DNA sequence: TGTGCCATCTTTCGTGGCGGGGGGGGCGGGGAGACCCAGTACTTC. Encoded protein: CAIFRGGGGGETQYF.

The chain couples TRBV28 to TRBJ2-7, with a weak D call TRBD2 (6 bases). V was shortened by 6 bases and J by 1 base, with 13 bases between the two germline ends. Germline CDR1 and CDR2: MDHEN and SYDVKM. This CDR3 spans 14 amino acids. CDR3 bases: TGTGCCAGCAGAGGGCGCGGGGTTTCCTACGAGCAGTACTTC. This gives the protein CASRGRGVSYEQYF.

The chain couples TRBV11-2 to TRBJ1-1; 7 nucleotides line up with TRBD1. Germline V lookup: CDR1 SGHAT, CDR2 FQNNGV. The trim removed 2 bases at V and 4 bases at J, leaving 4 bases unmatched. This CDR3 region has 14 residues. In nucleotides, the CDR3 is TGTGCCAGCAGCTTAATAGACAGGGTCACTGAAGCTTTCTTT. It translates to CASSLIDRVTEAFF.

The CDR3 reads CASRDFEASQGGYTF. The CDR3 DNA reads as TGCGCCAGCAGAGACTTCGAGGCGTCACAGGGTGGCTACACCTTC. J is TRBJ1-2 and V is TRBV5-1; a weak D match, TRBD1 (6 bases). Trimming removed 5 bases at V and 7 bases at J, with 21 bases between. CDR1 and CDR2 (germline): SGHRS, YFSETQ. CDR3 length equals 15 residues.

The table lists this clone with a count of one. This chain uses TRBV29-1 with TRBJ1-2; 9 bases fit TRBD1. Germline loops: CDR1 SQVTM, CDR2 ANQGSEA. After removal of 5 bases from V and 6 bases from J, the junction contained 7 bases not matched to a gene. This CDR3 has 13 amino acids. CDR3 in DNA: TGCAGCGTTTTAAGGACAGGGGAGGATGGCTACACCTTC. Translation gives CSVLRTGEDGYTF.

The sample holds one count of this clone. V and J are TRBV7-8 and TRBJ2-3, with 12 bases aligning to TRBD2. The CDR3 covers 18 residues. V trimming: 4 bases; J trimming: 0 bases; junction bases outside the gene matches: 8. Germline values: CDR1 SGHVS, CDR2 FQNEAQ. The CDR3 reads CASSSRASGGGSTDTQYF. In DNA, the CDR3 is TGTGCCAGCAGCTCCAGAGCTAGCGGGGGGGGTAGCACAGATACGCAGTATTTT.

This clone has a handful of counts. The rearrangement uses TRBV9 and TRBJ2-7; TRBD2 matches 11 bases. Germline CDR1 reads SGDLS; CDR2 reads YYNGEE. This CDR3 has 14 residues. The trim removed 3 bases at V and 3 bases at J, leaving 2 bases unmatched. The CDR3 region is CASSGGTSGYEQYF. The DNA for the CDR3 is TGTGCCAGCAGCGGAGGGACTAGCGGCTACGAGCAGTACTTC. Full variable domain (remainder filled in from reference TRBV9 and TRBJ2-7): DSGVTQTPKHLITATGQRVTLRCSPRSGDLSVYWYQQSLDQGLQFLIQYYNGEERAKGNILERFSAQQFPDLHSELNLSSLELGDSALYFCASSGGTSGYEQYFGPGTRLTVT.

This clone was seen a handful of times. CDR3 nucleotide sequence: TGTGCCTGGAATAGCGGGGGGGCAATGGTAGAGACCCAGTACTTC. Translated, it gives CAWNSGGAMVETQYF. The rearrangement links TRBV30 to TRBJ2-5; 11 bases align to TRBD2. This CDR3 has 15 amino acids. Germline V gene lookup returns CDR1 GTSNPN and CDR2 SVGIG (reference sequence). The J segment lost 4 bases and the V segment lost 4 bases, leaving 8 bases of the junction unmatched.

On this clone itself: This CDR3 is also generated by other DNA sequences in the sample. V usage is TRBV7-6 and J usage is TRBJ1-6; tentative D call: TRBD1 (5 bases). V was pared by 3 bases and J by 7 bases, with 10 bases between. CDR1 is SGHVS and CDR2 is FNYEAQ in the germline V gene. The CDR3 contains 14 residues. The CDR3 sequence: CASSFSGPNSPLHF. In nucleotides, the CDR3 is TGTGCCAGCAGCTTCTCAGGGCCCAATTCACCCCTCCACTTT. Full variable domain (remainder filled in from reference TRBV7-6 and TRBJ1-6): GAGVSQSPRYKVTKRGQDVALRCDPISGHVSLYWYRQALGQGPEFLTYFNYEAQQDKSGLPNDRFSAERPEGSISTLTIQRTEQRDSAMYRCASSFSGPNSPLHFGNGTRLTVT.

The chain couples TRBV4-3 to TRBJ2-5, with 11 bases lining up with TRBD2. The germline V gene encodes CDR1 LGHNA and CDR2 YSLEER. The CDR3 has 16 residues. Germline trimming cut 4 bases from V and 5 bases from J; bases unmatched to any gene: 9. The CDR3 coding sequence is TGCGCCAGCAGCCGAGGTAGCGGGGGGGCCTGGGAGACCCAGTACTTC. Amino acids: CASSRGSGGAWETQYF.

J is TRBJ2-1 and V is TRBV5-3; TRBD2 aligns across 10 bases. TRBV5-3 is assigned to the ORF class and has an uncertain function. This CDR3 has 18 residues. Trimming removed 0 bases from V and 2 bases from J; junction bases left unmatched: 8. CDR3 sequence: CARSLALTSGDTYNEQFF. Here the CDR3 DNA reads TGTGCCAGAAGCTTGGCATTAACTAGCGGGGACACCTACAATGAGCAGTTCTTC.

The gene calls are TRBV28 and TRBJ2-4; D gene unclear. The CDR3 runs 15 residues. V lost 6 bases and J lost 0, with 12 bases in between. The V gene's germline CDR1 is MDHEN and CDR2 SYDVKM. CDR3 amino acids: CASSSPPVAKNIQYF. The CDR3 bases are TGTGCCAGCAGCTCCCCCCCCGTAGCCAAAAACATTCAGTACTTC.

V usage is TRBV5-4 and J usage is TRBJ1-2, with D uncertain. Germline-derived CDR1 and CDR2 are SGHNT and YYREEE (reference sequence). The CDR3 sequence is 14 residues long. V dropped 0 bases and J dropped 5 bases, with 11 bases sitting between them. The CDR3 here is CASSLADGVYGYTF. The DNA of the CDR3 is TGTGCCAGCAGCTTGGCCGACGGAGTATATGGCTACACCTTC.

This clone was observed once. This chain connects TRBV28 to TRBJ2-7; the D gene is possibly TRBD1 (6 bases). Trimming shortened V by 5 bases and J by 0 bases, and 17 bases separated the two germline ends. The CDR3 consists of 16 residues. Germline CDR1 reads MDHEN; CDR2 reads SYDVKM. For the CDR3, the DNA is TGTGCCAGCAGTCCCATGTGGGGGCTGATCTCCTACGAGCAGTACTTC. The encoded protein is CASSPMWGLISYEQYF.

The chain recombines TRBV5-1 with TRBJ1-5, with D perhaps matching TRBD1 (6 bases). Germline-derived CDR1 and CDR2 are SGHRS and YFSETQ. This CDR3 spans 15 amino acids. V was clipped by 4 bases and J by 5 bases, with 16 bases between them. The CDR3 here is CASSIDGGHHQPQHF. The CDR3 bases are TGCGCCAGCAGCATAGATGGGGGACATCATCAGCCCCAGCATTTT. The whole variable domain, filled in from reference TRBV5-1 and TRBJ1-5, reads KAGVTQTPRYLIKTRGQQVTLSCSPISGHRSVSWYQQTPGQGLQFLFEYFSETQRNKGNFPGRFSGRQFSNSRSEMNVSTLELGDSALYLCASSIDGGHHQPQHFGDGTRLSIL.

V and J are TRBV5-1 and TRBJ2-3; the D is unclear. There are 13 residues in the CDR3. The germline V and J ends were trimmed by 0 bases and 5 bases, with 7 bases remaining between them. The V gene's germline CDR1 is SGHRS and CDR2 YFSETQ. The CDR3 loop reads CASSLAAGDTQYF. Written as DNA, the CDR3 is TGCGCCAGCAGCTTGGCTGCAGGAGATACGCAGTATTTT.

The chain combines TRBV28 with TRBJ2-2, with 7 bases aligning to TRBD1. The CDR3 contains 14 residues. Trimming took 5 bases from V and 3 from J; bases not matched to a gene: 3. The germline V gene encodes CDR1 MDHEN and CDR2 SYDVKM. The CDR3 nucleotides are TGTGCCAGCAGTCGACAGGGAGACACCGGGGAGCTGTTTTTT. Translated, it gives CASSRQGDTGELFF.

The chain has TRBV21-1 and TRBJ2-7; TRBD1 is the table's D call and was not checked against the DNA. TRBV21-1 is a listed pseudogene. The CDR3 sequence is 15 residues long. CDR3 sequence reads: CASSIGQGKYYEQYV. CDR3 coding DNA: TGTGCCAGCAGCATTGGGCAGGGTAAGTACTACGAGCAGTACGTC.

This clone has only a few counts. Written as DNA, the CDR3 is TGTGCCAGCAGTGAAGGACAGGGGACGTACAATGAGCAGTTCTTC. Residues: CASSEGQGTYNEQFF. The chain joins TRBV6-1 to TRBJ2-1; 8 nucleotides line up with TRBD1. V gave up 1 base and J gave up 4 bases; unmatched junction bases: 3. The CDR3 runs 15 residues. Per germline, CDR1 MNHNS and CDR2 SASEGT.

The rearrangement joins TRBV27 to TRBJ2-7, with 12 bases lining up with TRBD2. The CDR3 is 15 amino acids. The junction had 9 bases not matched to a gene; V was cut back by 10 bases and J by 2 bases. The germline gives CDR1 MNHEY, CDR2 SMNVEV (reference sequence). CDR3 region: CATRPSGGAAYEQYF. DNA of the CDR3: TGTGCCACCCGACCTAGCGGGGGGGCAGCCTACGAGCAGTACTTC.

The CDR3 is CASNLGLAINEQFF. CDR3 DNA sequence: TGTGCCAGCAATCTGGGCCTAGCGATTAATGAGCAGTTCTTC. The chain is built from TRBV2 and TRBJ2-1; a possible D gene is TRBD2 (6 bases). Germline V lookup: CDR1 SNHLY, CDR2 FYNNEI. V lost 7 bases to trimming and J lost 7 bases, with 17 bases between them. The CDR3 covers 14 residues.

This clone was found once. This chain links TRBV15 with TRBJ1-1; D remains ambiguous. The CDR3 extends over 13 amino acids. Germline CDR1 and CDR2: LNHNV and YYDKDF (reference sequence). V was cut by 5 bases and J by 8 bases, with 15 bases left in between. In nucleotides, the CDR3 is TGTGCCACCAGCGAAGGCAGACATGCCGAAGCTTTCTTT. Translation: CATSEGRHAEAFF.

The chain employs TRBV6-1 and TRBJ2-4; 10 nucleotides match TRBD2. The CDR3 is made up of 20 amino acids. The ends lost 1 base at V and 6 bases at J; junction bases unmatched: 18. The germline V gene has CDR1 MNHNS and CDR2 SASEGT. The CDR3 region has the DNA TGTGCCAGCAGTGAAGGGAGGGTAGCGGGGGGCCCTCCGCGGCTAAACATTCAGTACTTC. It translates to CASSEGRVAGGPPRLNIQYF.

Worth noting for this clone: The junction and the germline gene differ at one end; a read error may be behind it. The chain has TRBV5-1 and TRBJ2-6, with D possibly being TRBD1 (5 bases). The CDR3 contains 16 residues. Germline V gene data show CDR1 as SGHRS and CDR2 as YFSETQ. CDR3 amino acids: CASSLATSVGANGLTF. CDR3 in DNA: TGCGCCAGCAGCTTGGCCACCTCCGTTGGGGCCAACGGCCTGACTTTC.

This clone was observed a few times. The J gene is TRBJ2-7, the V gene TRBV2; 8 nucleotides agree with TRBD2. The CDR3 consists of 14 residues. Losses at the gene ends were 8 bases for V and 5 bases for J; bases not matched to a gene: 11. Germline CDR1 reads SNHLY; CDR2 reads FYNNEI. The CDR3 loop is CASGLGLGAHEQYF. In DNA form, the CDR3 reads TGTGCCAGCGGGTTGGGACTAGGGGCTCACGAGCAGTACTTC.